Only a few counts were recorded for the clone carrying this T cell receptor beta chain. What it binds is not known. CDR3 length equals 13 residues. CDR1 is SGHRS and CDR2 is YFSETQ in the germline V gene. V lost 0 bases, J lost 1 base, and 4 bases lay in between. This sample is drawn from a study of glioma-infiltrating T cells after dendritic cell vaccination. Points from the study as a whole: Only a small number of patients had complete blood and tumor samples. Patients with more pretreatment TILs had longer time to progression and survival.

Clones were read by immunoSEQ multiplex PCR, and TCRdb kept only the in-frame ones, dropping some. The sample shows about 92,000 clones, 85% to 90% of them seen only once. This specimen was blood, taken before dendritic cell vaccination. The chain uses TRBV5-1 and TRBJ2-5, with D uncertain. This TCR came from a human donor with glioblastoma. The CDR3 DNA reads TGCGCCAGCAGCTTGGCTCCCCAAGAGACCCAGTACTTC. Amino acids: CASSLAPQETQYF.